The 14 T cell receptor beta chains in this list originate from one sample, sequenced in a study of blood T cell repertoires in COVID-19. The method was immunoSEQ multiplex PCR; TCRdb's version includes in-frame clones alone and lacks a portion of them. Seen here are 31,000 or so clones, about 90% observed once, and the top ten hold approximately 24%. The sequenced sample was peripheral blood. These receptor sequences come from a human donor with active COVID-19. The donor label of this sample is uncertain.

CDR3: CASNPLLAGEVNEQFF. The CDR3 DNA sequence: TGTGCCAGCAACCCCCTTCTAGCGGGAGAGGTCAATGAGCAGTTCTTC. The J gene is TRBJ2-1, the V gene TRBV21-1; the DNA was not used to check the table's D call, TRBD2. TRBV21-1 is shown as a pseudogene. The CDR3 runs 16 residues.

The rearrangement uses TRBV3-1 (or the pseudogene TRBV3-2) and TRBJ1-2; TRBD1 aligns across 8 bases. The CDR3 spans 18 residues. Germline CDR1 is LGHDT and CDR2 is YNNKEL (reference sequence). Trimming at V came to 0 bases and at J to 3 bases, leaving 12 bases not matched to a gene. The CDR3 region has the DNA TGTGCCAGCAGCCAAGATCAGCAGGGGGCTAAGCGATACTATGGCTACACCTTC. This translates into CASSQDQQGAKRYYGYTF.

The chain combines TRBV27 with TRBJ2-1, with 11 bases matching TRBD2. V was pared by 5 bases and J by 9 bases, with 12 bases of the junction left unmatched. The CDR3 has 16 amino acids. Germline values: CDR1 MNHEY, CDR2 SMNVEV (reference sequence). The CDR3: CASSTSPGLAVFEQFF. As DNA, the CDR3 is TGTGCCAGCAGTACCTCACCGGGACTAGCGGTTTTTGAGCAGTTCTTC.

V usage is TRBV15 and J usage is TRBJ2-2; D is ambiguous. Germline CDR1 is LNHNV and CDR2 is YYDKDF (reference sequence). The CDR3 is 13 residues long. Trimming took off 0 bases at V and 5 bases at J, with 4 bases between the two ends. The CDR3 sequence: CATSRDLTGELFF. The CDR3 DNA reads TGTGCCACCAGCAGAGATCTGACCGGGGAGCTGTTTTTT.

In DNA, the CDR3 is TGTGCCAGCAGCCCGACGATGGCGGGCCTTTACGAGCAGTACTTC. Translating gives CASSPTMAGLYEQYF. The V and J genes are TRBV7-2 and TRBJ2-7; D may be TRBD2 (5 bases). Germline CDR1 SGHTA, CDR2 FQGNSA. The CDR3 has 15 amino acids. The V end lost 5 bases, the J end lost 4 bases, and 18 bases lay between the germline ends.

The chain links TRBV5-1 to TRBJ2-1; 11 bases match TRBD2. The CDR3 runs 16 residues. The V gene's germline CDR1 is SGHRS and CDR2 YFSETQ. The J segment lost 0 bases and the V segment lost 7 bases, leaving 6 bases of the junction unmatched. In DNA form, the CDR3 reads TGCGCCAGCGGGGTGGGACTAGCGGCCTCCTACAATGAGCAGTTCTTC. The encoded protein is CASGVGLAASYNEQFF.

The V and J genes are TRBV27 and TRBJ2-7, with D perhaps TRBD1 (6 bases). CDR1 and CDR2 (germline): MNHEY, SMNVEV (reference sequence). This CDR3 is built from 13 residues. Trimming shortened V by 4 bases and J by 5 bases, and 12 bases separated the two germline ends. CDR3 coding DNA: TGTGCCAGCAGTTGGACAGCGTCTAACGAGCAGTACTTC. Residues: CASSWTASNEQYF.

This sequence joins TRBV24-1 and TRBJ2-1; D unclear. Looked up from germline, CDR1 is KGHDR and CDR2 is SFDVKD. V gave up 3 bases and J gave up 4 bases, with 6 bases separating them. CDR3 size: 13 residues. Written as DNA, the CDR3 is TGTGCCACCAGTGATCCTCAGTACAATGAGCAGTTCTTC. Its protein product is CATSDPQYNEQFF.

The chain joins TRBV6-2 or TRBV6-3 to TRBJ2-1; perhaps TRBD2 as D (6 bases). The length of the CDR3 is 12 residues. Trimming pared 6 bases from V and 6 bases from J, leaving 9 bases between. Germline CDR1 MNHEY, CDR2 SVGEGT. For the CDR3, the DNA is TGTGCCAGCAGCCCTAGCGCCAATGAGCAGTTCTTC. Amino acid sequence: CASSPSANEQFF.

The chain recombines TRBV3-1 (or the pseudogene TRBV3-2) with TRBJ1-2, with D hard to call. The length of the CDR3 is 13 residues. The V gene's germline CDR1 is LGHDT and CDR2 YNNKEL (reference sequence). The V and J ends lost 1 base and 8 bases respectively, with 11 bases between them. CDR3 amino acids: CASSQGAPQGYTF. CDR3 nucleotide sequence: TGTGCCAGCAGCCAAGGAGCTCCGCAAGGCTACACCTTC.

The V call is TRBV7-2, the J call TRBJ2-7; the match to TRBD1 covers 8 bases. V lost 6 bases and J lost 3; bases outside the gene matches: 7. The CDR3 is 14 residues long. Germline CDR1 SGHTA, CDR2 FQGNSA. The CDR3 sequence is CASSSDRVGYEQYF. DNA of the CDR3: TGTGCCAGCAGTTCGGACAGGGTGGGCTACGAGCAGTACTTC.

CDR3 residues: CASSSISGGQYEQYF. The CDR3 bases are TGTGCCAGCAGTTCCATCTCGGGAGGTCAGTACGAGCAGTACTTC. This chain joins TRBV28 and TRBJ2-7, with TRBD2 matching 7 bases. The CDR3 loop spans 15 amino acids. Germline V CDR1 and CDR2: MDHEN, SYDVKM. The V gene end was trimmed by 4 bases and the J gene end by 4 bases; junction bases not matched to a gene: 10. The whole variable domain, filled in from reference TRBV28 and TRBJ2-7, reads DVKVTQSSRYLVKRTGEKVFLECVQDMDHENMFWYRQDPGLGLRLIYFSYDVKMKEKGDIPEGYSVSREKKERFSLILESASTNQTSMYLCASSSISGGQYEQYFGPGTRLTVT.

This chain links TRBV19 with TRBJ1-6; D possibly corresponds to TRBD1 (5 bases). V was trimmed by 5 bases and J by 9 bases, leaving 14 bases between them. From germline, CDR1 is LNHDA and CDR2 SQIVND (reference sequence). This CDR3 has 14 amino acids. For the CDR3, the DNA is TGTGCCAGTAGTTTCAGGGAGGCAGGTTCACCCCTCCACTTT. This codes for CASSFREAGSPLHF.

This clone was seen a single time. The chain combines TRBV9 with TRBJ2-2; 7 bases are a match to TRBD1. The CDR3 loop spans 15 amino acids. From germline, CDR1 is SGDLS and CDR2 YYNGEE. The ends lost 5 bases at V and 4 bases at J; junction bases unmatched: 8. DNA of the CDR3: TGTGCCAGCAGTCCGAGGCAGGGGGTCACCGGGGAGCTGTTTTTT. It translates to CASSPRQGVTGELFF.